This is a list of T cell receptor beta chains from one sample in a study of blood T cell repertoires in COVID-19. Only in-frame clones appear in the TCRdb table, and some are missing; sequencing was by immunoSEQ multiplex PCR. In the table there are about 200,000 clones, about 94% of which are singletons. The specimen was peripheral blood. Receptors originate from a man aged 60 to 69 with COVID-19, enrolled during active disease. The CDR3 runs from the conserved cysteine through the conserved F or W. Each record gives: V gene, CDR3 protein.

TRBV19 CASTLAASGFYEQYF
TRBV2 CASSTSGGLPSYNEQFF
TRBV28 CASSPHRGLNTEAFF
TRBV19 CASRALGQGSDTQYF
TRBV20-1 CSASDRTGTIGELFF
TRBV18 CASSPSAQPQHF
TRBV5-1 CASSLAGQRNTGELFF
TRBV19 CASSTSARGSYGYTF
TRBV6-1 CASSEALRGNQPQHF
TRBV5-8 CASSPAPDRAPAVEAFF
TRBV6-5 CASSYRSGRTADTQYF
TRBV19 CASSTVNYGYTF
TRBV4-1 CASSQGGGGYNSPLHF
TRBV2 CASSTGVYEQYF
TRBV29-1 CSVEVDRLTNTEAFF
TRBV7-3 CASAGNGELFF
TRBV6-1 CASSVIQGVLDQPQHF
TRBV5-6 CASSRRDRGRTEAFF
TRBV24-1 CATSDSRTGRETQYF
TRBV27 CASSSFGGGPLGHGYTF
TRBV11-2 CASSVGGANQPQHF
TRBV11-2 CASSLGAGPTYEQYF
TRBV2 CASSERVANEKLFF
TRBV28 CASTLGQSAQHF
TRBV18 CASSPPNVAGDTYEQYF
TRBV24-1 CATSDHRVNSYNEQFF
TRBV18 CASSPGQDYGYTF
TRBV2 CASRARGLRDTEAFF
TRBV29-1 CSVTDRNTEAFF
TRBV6-5 CASSTGGQGPYEQYF
TRBV4-1 CASSQGPVELNSPLHF
TRBV4-1 CASSLLRGGGSSYNEQFF
TRBV19 CASSRRDTGYEQYF
TRBV2 CASSDRTIDEQFF
TRBV4-1 CASSQTGNYGYTF
TRBV19 CASSRKTGGDNSPLHF
TRBV30 CAWSSRGGQPQHF
TRBV19 CASSIITALTGANVLTF
TRBV12-3/TRBV12-4 CASSPRSTAEAFF
TRBV18 CASSRQGNSGNTIYF
TRBV10-3 CANSGTGVDEQYF
TRBV2 CASRLLGQGTGTGELFF
TRBV9 CASSETGLHNSPLHF
TRBV5-4 CASSLGGANTEAFF
TRBV12-5 CASGLAGGDGYTF